This is a list of T cell receptor beta chains from one sample in a study of naive and memory T cell subsets. TCRdb re-called the 5' RACE reads through MiXCR, storing one row per CDR3 protein. The data show tens of thousands of distinct CDR3 sequences, more than 7.5% seen once. The receptors were sampled from a female donor in good health. CDR3s include the opening cysteine and the closing phenylalanine or tryptophan. A D gene is named only where the DNA matches it firmly. Size tells how often a clone was seen (once, few, many) or the class of an expanded clone, and some rows leave it out.

D	V	size	J	DNA	CDR3
TRBD1	TRBV7-8	-	TRBJ2-2	TGTGCCAGCAGCACCCGGGACAGCCTCTGGGAGCTGTTTTTT	CASSTRDSLWELFF
-	TRBV11-1	many	TRBJ1-1	TGTGCCAGCAGAGCAGGGTTTGGGACTGAAGCTTTCTTT	CASRAGFGTEAFF
-	TRBV6-2/TRBV6-3	few	TRBJ1-1	TGTGCCAGCAGTTACTCTTCCGGGAGCCTGAACACTGAAGCTTTCTTT	CASSYSSGSLNTEAFF
-	TRBV30	-	TRBJ1-1	TGTGCCTGGAAGGGTCGGAACCTCATGAACACTGAAGCTTTCTTT	CAWKGRNLMNTEAFF
TRBD2	TRBV6-4	few	TRBJ2-3	TGTGCCAGCAGACTAGCGGGGACAGATACGCAGTATTTT	CASRLAGTDTQYF
-	TRBV14	many	TRBJ2-3	TGTGCCAGCAGGCCAATGGAGGGCACAGATACGCAGTATTTT	CASRPMEGTDTQYF
-	TRBV27	few	TRBJ1-6	TGTGCCAGCCGGGTCTCCTATAATTCACCCCTCCACTTT	CASRVSYNSPLHF
TRBD1	TRBV6-1	few	TRBJ2-2	TGTGCCAGCAGGGGACAGGGGGGCACCGGGGAGCTGTTTTTT	CASRGQGGTGELFF
-	TRBV5-6	few	TRBJ2-1	TGTGCCAGCAGCTTGGCCCCCGGAGGGGGAGCCTACAATGAGCAGTTCTTC	CASSLAPGGGAYNEQFF
TRBD2	TRBV12-3/TRBV12-4	few	TRBJ2-3	TGTGCCAGCAGTTTAGGGGCTAGCGGCATTAGCACAGATACGCAGTATTTT	CASSLGASGISTDTQYF
-	TRBV7-9	many	TRBJ2-3	TGTGCCAGCAGCTTATCAGATACGCAGTATTTT	CASSLSDTQYF
-	TRBV18	many	TRBJ2-5	TGTGCCAGCTCACCACCGGGGGAGACCCAGTACTTC	CASSPPGETQYF
-	TRBV5-1	many	TRBJ1-1	TGCGCCAGCGGACTGGACATCCCGAGGGTGAACACTGAAGCTTTCTTT	CASGLDIPRVNTEAFF
-	TRBV27	many	TRBJ1-2	TGTGCCAGCAGTTTATCTCCAGCGGACTATGGCTACACCTTC	CASSLSPADYGYTF
-	TRBV30	-	TRBJ2-2	TGTGCCTGGAGTGTCATTTTCGGCGGGGAGCTGTTTTTT	CAWSVIFGGELFF
-	TRBV4-3	few	TRBJ2-2	TGCGCCAGCAGCCAAGATGGTTGGGCGGGGTCCGCCGGGGAGCTGTTTTTT	CASSQDGWAGSAGELFF
-	TRBV5-1	few	TRBJ1-2	TGCGCCAGCAGCCCAGACAGAGACTATGGCGACACCTTC	CASSPDRDYGDTF
-	TRBV6-2/TRBV6-3	many	TRBJ1-5	TGTGCCAGCAGACGTTCAAGTCAGGGACAGCCCCAGCATTTT	CASRRSSQGQPQHF
-	TRBV18	few	TRBJ2-5	TGTGCCAGCCAGACGTCAATACAAGAGACCCAGTACTTC	CASQTSIQETQYF
TRBD1	TRBV6-5	few	TRBJ2-7	TGTGCCAGCAGTTACGTGCCAGGGGGCTCCGAGCAGTACTTC	CASSYVPGGSEQYF
-	TRBV5-1	few	TRBJ2-5	TGCGCCAGCAGCTTGGATGGGGGGAGATCGTACCAAGAGACCCAGTACTTC	CASSLDGGRSYQETQYF
TRBD2	TRBV20-1	many	TRBJ2-1	TGCAGTGCACCCTCGGCGGGACTAGCGAACAATGAGCAGTTCTTC	CSAPSAGLANNEQFF
TRBD2	TRBV2	-	TRBJ2-1	TGTGCCACCCAGGGACTAGCGGGGGTGAATGAGCAGTTCTTC	CATQGLAGVNEQFF
TRBD1	TRBV6-4	many	TRBJ2-1	TGTGCCAGCAGTGACTGGACAGGGAAAAATGAGCAGTTCTTC	CASSDWTGKNEQFF
-	TRBV7-3	few	TRBJ1-5	TGTGCCAGCAGCTTAGAGCGCAATCAGCCCCAGCATTTT	CASSLERNQPQHF
-	TRBV5-6	few	TRBJ2-1	TGTGCCAGCAGCTTTTCGACTTTACAGCTCTACAATGAGCAGTTCTTC	CASSFSTLQLYNEQFF
TRBD2	TRBV6-2/TRBV6-3	few	TRBJ2-6	TGTGCCAGCACCCCCCGCGGGGGGAAGCTAGGATCTGGGGCCAACGTCCTGACTTTC	CASTPRGGKLGSGANVLTF
-	TRBV4-3	-	TRBJ2-7	TGCGCCAGCAGCCAAGGACTATTTCCCTACGAGCAGTACTTC	CASSQGLFPYEQYF
TRBD1	TRBV5-6	many	TRBJ1-6	TGTGCCAGCAGCTCCTTGGGACAGGGACGAAATTCACCCCTCCACTTT	CASSSLGQGRNSPLHF
-	TRBV6-5	many	TRBJ1-3	TGTGCCAGCAGTTGGGGACGGCCTTCATCTGGAAACACCATATATTTT	CASSWGRPSSGNTIYF
-	TRBV6-2/TRBV6-3	-	TRBJ1-1	TGTGCCAGCAGTTACTCCGTAGGGACTGAAGCTTTCTTT	CASSYSVGTEAFF
-	TRBV19	few	TRBJ1-4	TGTGCCAGTACCCCGGTCGGTGTGAGGAAGGGTGACGAAAAACTGTTTTTT	CASTPVGVRKGDEKLFF
-	TRBV28	many	TRBJ1-1	TGTGCCAGCAGTTTGGCGACATCTGAAGCTTTCTTT	CASSLATSEAFF
-	TRBV7-9	many	TRBJ1-1	TGTGCCAGCAGTCTCACAGCGGGGCGCGGTGAAGCTTTCTTT	CASSLTAGRGEAFF
TRBD1	TRBV10-3	many	TRBJ1-1	TGTGCCATCAGTGAGTCAAAGGACAGGCCGAACACTGAAGCTTTCTTT	CAISESKDRPNTEAFF
TRBD2	TRBV20-1	many	TRBJ2-1	TGCAGTGCTCTCCCGGGACTAGCGGGGGGGCGGGTCCGCAATGAGCAGTTCTTC	CSALPGLAGGRVRNEQFF
TRBD1	TRBV27	many	TRBJ2-1	TGTGCCAGCAGTATATACAGGGGAGAGGGCAATGAGCAGTTCTTC	CASSIYRGEGNEQFF
-	TRBV6-2/TRBV6-3	few	TRBJ2-1	TGTGCCAGCAGTGACCTACGGACAGTCTCCAGATACAATGAGCAGTTCTTC	CASSDLRTVSRYNEQFF
TRBD1	TRBV20-1	many	TRBJ1-3	TGCAGTGCCCGATACCCTCCCGGGACAGGGCTCTCTGGAAGTAACACCATATATTTT	CSARYPPGTGLSGSNTIYF
TRBD1	TRBV4-2	-	TRBJ2-3	TGTGCCAGCAGCCTCCAAGTCCAGGGGGCCCGGGCAGATACGCAGTATTTT	CASSLQVQGARADTQYF
TRBD1	TRBV29-1	many	TRBJ1-1	TGCAGCGTTGGGGGACAGGGGGAAGGTGAAGCTTTCTTT	CSVGGQGEGEAFF
-	TRBV12-3/TRBV12-4	-	TRBJ1-3	TGTGCCAGCAGCGACAGGAGCTCTGGAAACACCATATATTTT	CASSDRSSGNTIYF
-	TRBV6-2/TRBV6-3	few	TRBJ1-2	TGTGCCAGCAGGGATAACTATGGCTACACCTTC	CASRDNYGYTF
-	TRBV2	-	TRBJ2-3	TGTGCCAGCAGTGTACCAGGGGGGGGCACAGATACGCAGTATTTT	CASSVPGGGTDTQYF
-	TRBV5-6	few	TRBJ1-6	TGTGCCAGCAGCGTTCGTCTTACCGGGGGTTCCTGGTCACCCCTCCACTTT	CASSVRLTGGSWSPLHF
TRBD1	TRBV18	-	TRBJ1-6	TGTGCCAGCTCAGAGGCACCGGCAGGGGGTTCACCCCTCAACTTT	CASSEAPAGGSPLNF
-	TRBV28	many	TRBJ2-7	TGTGCCAGCAGTTTGACCTACGGGACCGACAGCTCCTACGAGCAGTACTTC	CASSLTYGTDSSYEQYF
-	TRBV3-1	-	TRBJ1-1	TGTGCCAGCACCCGGTTAGTTAGGGGGAACACTGAAGCTTTCTTT	CASTRLVRGNTEAFF
-	TRBV7-9	many	TRBJ2-7	TGTGCCAGCCGGGGGTCCTACCCTCGGTGGGAGCAGTACTTC	CASRGSYPRWEQYF
TRBD1	TRBV19	few	TRBJ1-2	TGTGCCAGTAGTATCGAGGGGGCGCGGGGCTACACCTTC	CASSIEGARGYTF
-	TRBV5-1	-	TRBJ2-7	TGCGCCAGCAGCTTGGCCACACGGTTGGGGGGCGGACCGAGGACCTACGAGCAGTACTTC	CASSLATRLGGGPRTYEQYF
-	TRBV5-5	-	TRBJ1-6	TGTGCCAGCAGTACAGGGCGGGGTGGTTCACCCCTCCACTTT	CASSTGRGGSPLHF
-	TRBV5-6	few	TRBJ2-5	TGTGCCAGCAGCCTACAAATTGGTACCCAGTACTTC	CASSLQIGTQYF
-	TRBV7-2	many	TRBJ1-5	TGTGCCAGCAGCTTATCCGAGTGGTTTCAGGTTCTGAATCAGCCCCAGCATTTT	CASSLSEWFQVLNQPQHF
-	TRBV3-1	-	TRBJ2-7	TGTGCCAGCAGCCAAGAGGGCCTAAAGGGGTACGAGCAGTACTTC	CASSQEGLKGYEQYF
-	TRBV2	few	TRBJ2-7	TGTGCCAGCACAAAGATGCAAGCCTACGAGCAGTACTTC	CASTKMQAYEQYF
TRBD1	TRBV2	many	TRBJ1-5	TGTGCCAGCAGTGGGACAGGTAATCAGCCCCAGCATTTT	CASSGTGNQPQHF
TRBD1	TRBV28	many	TRBJ2-7	TGTGCCAGCGGGACAGGTTGGGAGCAGTACTTC	CASGTGWEQYF
TRBD1	TRBV6-5	many	TRBJ1-4	TGTGCCAGCAGTTCAAATACAGGGGGCGCTAATGAAAAACTGTTTTTT	CASSSNTGGANEKLFF
-	TRBV6-5	many	TRBJ1-5	TGTGCCAGCAGTTACTCCCGGGGGCCAAGACAGCCCCAGCATTTT	CASSYSRGPRQPQHF